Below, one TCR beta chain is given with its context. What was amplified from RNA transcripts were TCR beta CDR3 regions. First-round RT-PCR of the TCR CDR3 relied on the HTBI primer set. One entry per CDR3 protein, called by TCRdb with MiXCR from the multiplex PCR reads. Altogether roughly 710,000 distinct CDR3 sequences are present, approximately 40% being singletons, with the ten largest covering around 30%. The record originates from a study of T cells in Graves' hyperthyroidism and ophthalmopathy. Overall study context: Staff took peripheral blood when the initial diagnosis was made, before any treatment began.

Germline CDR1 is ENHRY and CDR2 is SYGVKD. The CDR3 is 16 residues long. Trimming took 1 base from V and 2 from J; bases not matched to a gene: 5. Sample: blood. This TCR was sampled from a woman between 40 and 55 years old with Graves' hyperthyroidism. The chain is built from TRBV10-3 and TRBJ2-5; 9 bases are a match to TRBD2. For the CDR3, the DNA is TGTGCCATCAGTGAGTTCCTAGCGGGGCAACAAGAGACCCAGTACTTC. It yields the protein CAISEFLAGQQETQYF.